This is a list of T cell receptor beta chains from one sample in a study of control samples from healthy donors and cancer patients. Repertoires were generated with immunoSEQ multiplex PCR, while TCRdb's copy carries only in-frame clones and drops some. The sample has 140,000 to 150,000 clones; 91% are singletons. What was sequenced was blood. These receptors originate from a man aged 25 to 40 in good health. Each CDR3 is given with its conserved first and last residue.

V	J	CDR3
TRBV30	TRBJ1-1	CAWRGYEAFF
TRBV30	TRBJ2-7	CAWGENSYEQYF
TRBV20-1	TRBJ2-7	CSAQGEYEQYF
TRBV27	TRBJ1-2	CASRQGYYGYTF
TRBV19	TRBJ1-6	CASSLSTGHNSPLHF
TRBV7-8	TRBJ1-6	CASSLDTGPPNSPLHF
TRBV5-6	TRBJ2-7	CASSLERLYEQYF
TRBV6-5	TRBJ1-1	CASSGITNTEAFF
TRBV5-1	TRBJ2-3	CASSLRGGQGTQYF
TRBV14	TRBJ1-1	CASSQVDLTGEGTEAFF
TRBV12-3/TRBV12-4	TRBJ2-7	CASSVAGEYEQYF
TRBV5-1	TRBJ2-6	CASSQGPNSGANVLTF
TRBV7-3	TRBJ2-1	CASSLTGGPYNEQFF
TRBV7-9	TRBJ2-4	CASSPRGLAKNIQYF
TRBV10-2	TRBJ2-7	CASRGSAGGYEQYF
TRBV19	TRBJ2-1	CASTLGGSSYNEQFF
TRBV1	TRBJ1-1	CTSSYVPGQVLNTEAFF
TRBV30	TRBJ2-1	CASRSGNEQFF
TRBV6-1	TRBJ1-2	CASSDPYGYTF
TRBV5-4	TRBJ1-2	CASSKTGNYGYTF
TRBV7-2	TRBJ2-7	CASSFAYEQYF
TRBV18	TRBJ1-2	CASSLPQGSGYTF
TRBV18	TRBJ2-3	CASSPPVGGPDTDTQYF
TRBV6-6	TRBJ2-3	CASRTGTSEDTQYF
TRBV10-3	TRBJ2-3	CAISETNPRTSGGRVTDTQYF
TRBV27	TRBJ2-7	CASRGSYEQYF
TRBV5-4	TRBJ2-7	CASSLLGHHNPYEQYF
TRBV12-3/TRBV12-4	TRBJ1-2	CASMGGADGYTF
TRBV7-9	TRBJ2-6	CASSSVSGANVLTF
TRBV12-3/TRBV12-4	TRBJ1-1	CASSGDRDTEAFF
TRBV2	TRBJ1-4	CATSTERGEKLFF
TRBV2	TRBJ2-7	CASSGLAGSLGYEQYF
TRBV28	TRBJ1-2	CASSLELGTVYGCTF
TRBV29-1	TRBJ1-1	CSVGTIMRIGTEAFF
TRBV9	TRBJ2-1	CASSGGVIQGASYNEQFF
TRBV6-2/TRBV6-3	TRBJ2-3	CASSYAGTSGDTQYF
TRBV11-2	TRBJ1-1	CASSSQGGTEAFF
TRBV7-8	TRBJ1-5	CASSFGERSNQPQHF
TRBV10-1	TRBJ2-3	CASSEWRESVDTQYF
TRBV16	TRBJ2-6	CASSRSRRGQGSGANVLTF
TRBV27	TRBJ1-1	CASSLSWNTEAFF